This T cell receptor (beta chain) was sequenced in a study of OX40 agonist ivuxolimab in advanced cancers. A note on the overall study: Ivuxolimab was a fully human IgG2 agonistic monoclonal antibody targeting the costimulatory receptor OX40 (CD134). Intravenous ivuxolimab was administered to patients every 2 weeks at six dose levels: 0.01, 0.1, 0.3, 1.5, 3 and 10 mg/kg. Of the 52 patients in dose escalation, about 20 had hepatocellular carcinoma, some 15 had melanoma, 9 had renal cell carcinoma and 9 had head and neck cancer. In the dose-escalation cohort, roughly 80% of patients were male, and the mean age was approximately 55 years, with a range of about 23 to 90. Patients were allowed to have had prior anti-PD-1, anti-PD-L1 or anti-CTLA-4 therapy, and approximately 40% of the dose-escalation patients had been treated with checkpoint inhibitors. Partial responses occurred in three dose-escalation patients: two with cutaneous melanoma and one with hepatocellular carcinoma. Peripheral TCRbeta sequencing was intended to test whether TCR sequence diversity was altered and clonal T-cell expansion was caused by ivuxolimab. The paper reports the monotherapy dose-escalation portion (N ≈ 50 patients) of the phase I ivuxolimab trial.

The paper's findings and limits, for the study overall: At doses from 0.1 to 3.0 mg/kg, clonal expansion was seen in both CD4+ and CD8+ blood T cells between baseline and week 6. In the 0.1-3.0 mg/kg groups, partial responders had among the lowest normalized peripheral clonal expansion, particularly in CD8+ T cells. After ivuxolimab, expanded clones were on average more numerous among CD8+ T cells than among CD4+ T cells. Low levels of normalized T-cell clonal expansion were also seen in some patients who did not respond. The antigen specificity of the clonally expanded peripheral T cells was not determined.

Notes on this clone: Its recognized antigen is unknown. Base qualities are not provided; no much larger clone lies one nucleotide away.

CDR1 and CDR2, looked up from the germline V gene, are SGHTA and FQGTGA. V has 5 bases trimmed and J has 2 bases trimmed; junction bases matching no gene number 4. Taken from cysteine to phenylalanine, the CDR3 has 14 residues. Of the read, only the CDR3 DNA is kept; its 42 bases are in frame from base 1. Genomic DNA was isolated from the sorted cells so that the TCRbeta CDR3 region could be sequenced. The immunoSEQ Assay was used to sequence the TCRbeta CDR3 regions. TCRdb stores this immuneACCESS table with in-frame sequences only. Part of the clones is absent; in the studies checked, under half of the shortfall reflects unresolved V genes, and no reason is known for the rest. Within this sample are about 52,000 clones, with 94% of them counted one time only. The ten largest account for around 12% of the sample. Patients with autoimmune disease history or receiving systemic immunosuppression were excluded from the trial. Peripheral blood for TCR sequencing was collected from all dose cohorts at baseline, on cycle 4 day 1, and on cycle 7 day 1. Samples were obtained from an open-label, multicenter, first-in-human phase I dose-escalation trial of ivuxolimab. The trial enrolled adults with locally advanced or metastatic head and neck squamous cell, hepatocellular, melanoma or renal cell carcinoma. Before TCR sequencing, CD4+ T cells and CD8+ T cells from peripheral blood were sorted into separate populations.

This sequence was found in an adult with an advanced solid tumor such as melanoma, head and neck, liver or kidney cancer. The sequence is built from TRBV7-3 and TRBJ2-3; 7 bases in between match TRBD2. This specimen consisted of CD4+ or CD8+ T cells sorted from blood, obtained in a trial of the OX40 agonist ivuxolimab. The CDR3 has the sequence CASSRGRDTDTQYF. Read as DNA, the sequence is TGTGCCAGCAGCCGAGGGAGGGACACAGATACGCAGTATTTT.